The entry below gives a single TCR beta chain sequence along with its context. This sample also contains other DNA sequences that code for the same CDR3. The table came from immunoSEQ multiplex PCR; TCRdb's copy has only in-frame clones and leaves some out. The sample has under 200,000 clones, about nine tenths seen once. These data originate in a study of blood T cell repertoires in COVID-19. About the research overall: From the United States, Italy and Spain came samples of acute and convalescent COVID-19.

V lost 4 bases to trimming and J lost 0 bases, with 7 bases between them. The germline gives CDR1 LGHDT, CDR2 YNNKEL (reference sequence). This CDR3 contains 13 residues. The source of this sequence is a woman aged 18-30 years who had recovered from COVID-19. Sequences were obtained from PBMCs or T cells enriched from blood (not recorded which). This chain connects TRBV3-1 (or the pseudogene TRBV3-2) to TRBJ2-7; D is unclear. CDR3 nucleotide sequence: TGTGCCAGCAGCCCAGGTAGCTCCTACGAGCAGTACTTC. Protein: CASSPGSSYEQYF.